Listed below are T cell receptor beta chains from one sample, sequenced in a study of blood T cell repertoires in COVID-19. Some clones are missing from TCRdb's copy, which holds only in-frame ones; the method was immunoSEQ multiplex PCR. The data show approximately 220,000 clones, less than 90% seen once. Sequencing was done on a sample of peripheral blood. Receptors were obtained from a man aged 35 to 55 with acute or convalescent COVID-19. CDR3s include the opening cysteine and the closing phenylalanine or tryptophan. Clone size is stated in some rows and not others, as once, few, many or a class when expanded.

size,V,CDR3
NA,TRBV7-3,CASSRQGQGETQYF
NA,TRBV19,CASSYTWTGTYEQYF
NA,TRBV6-1,CASSEGRGLATYEQYF
NA,TRBV19,CASSPDRGVRLGYGYTF
NA,TRBV14,CASSQDEENTEAFF
NA,TRBV6-5,CASSPRDLIYNEQFF
NA,TRBV28,CASSSTRTVSNQPQHF
NA,TRBV27,CASSFGGPDNEQFF
NA,TRBV9,CASSVGASGSYEQYF
NA,TRBV7-9,CASSFQLAGASTDTQYF
few,TRBV6-5,CASSSRYDRVEQFF
NA,TRBV18,CASSPSSSGGDQETQYF
NA,TRBV4-3,CASSPGTGFLVSHEQYF
NA,TRBV30,CAWSLDSYPAEAFF
NA,TRBV6-5,CASSSLTSGPYNEQFF
NA,TRBV5-1,CASSLGLGLQSSYEQYF
few,TRBV7-8,CASSRQDRGLRGYGYTF
NA,TRBV5-5,CASSFPGSEAFF
NA,TRBV28,CASSLGRGVTNEKLFF
NA,TRBV6-5,CASSYARTGEGYTF
NA,TRBV5-4,CASSSGGFRDLYGYTF
NA,TRBV29-1,CSVAFTETEAFF
NA,TRBV7-7,CASSPDRSYEQYF
NA,TRBV6-5,CASSSDNYVLNTEAFF
NA,TRBV5-1,CASSLLGQTPSYEQYF
NA,TRBV5-1,CASSQGLGLQETQYF
NA,TRBV4-2,CASSQSEGGAFTNYGYTF
few,TRBV4-3,CASSQEGQGPRETQYF
NA,TRBV5-5,CASSLARSAYEQYF
NA,TRBV7-7,CASSSAPPVAGELFF
NA,TRBV30,CAWRTGGHGYTF
NA,TRBV19,CASRGGGQLNEKLFF
once,TRBV28,CASSRRGLGEKLFF
NA,TRBV4-2,CASSQDGGHPYEQYF
few,TRBV19,CASSKLPGQGFETQYF
NA,TRBV6-5,CASSIQGILYNEQFF
NA,TRBV24-1,CATSDPGLAGGRSGELFF
few,TRBV24-1,CATSDPTTEQFF